This paragraph reports one TCR beta chain. These data come from a study of blood T cell repertoires in COVID-19. Across the whole study: Specimens from acute and convalescent COVID-19 originated in the United States, Italy and Spain. The cDNA or gDNA used as material had been derived from T cells, B-cell-depleted T cells, or PBMCs.

Original processing methods: From reference gene primer amplification, estimates of nucleated cell counts were derived. The assay was immunoSEQ multiplex PCR, and TCRdb's table has in-frame clones only and misses some. V and J calls and clone size are given by that table; D and trimming were obtained from the DNA. Of 93,000 or so clones listed, over 85% are singletons. Trimming shortened V by 4 bases and J by 0 bases, and 7 bases separated the two germline ends. The CDR3 has 13 amino acids. Germline V gene data show CDR1 as MNHEY and CDR2 as SMNVEV (reference sequence). Sequencing was carried out using peripheral blood. This chain connects TRBV27 to TRBJ2-7; no clear D. This receptor was identified in a woman of 80 years or more in a cohort sampled during active COVID-19. This chain's CDR3 is CASSSRNSYEQYF. The CDR3 region has the DNA TGTGCCAGCAGTTCGCGTAACTCCTACGAGCAGTACTTC.